A selection of T cell receptor beta chains follows, all from one sample in a study of blood T cell repertoires in COVID-19. TCRdb's table, derived via immunoSEQ multiplex PCR, lists solely in-frame clones and lacks some. Here the sample spans about 45,000 clones, roughly nine tenths being singletons. Material: peripheral blood. The source of these receptors is a human donor in a cohort sampled during active COVID-19. The CDR3 runs from the conserved cysteine through the conserved F or W. A D gene is named only where the DNA matches it firmly. Rows may omit the clone size; those that give it use once, few, many or a size class.

V	size	D	J	DNA	CDR3
TRBV18	once	TRBD2	TRBJ2-3	TGTGCCAGCTCACCACCGGCGGGACTAGCGGGGGGGGGAACAGATACGCAGTATTTT	CASSPPAGLAGGGTDTQYF
TRBV29-1	NA	NA	TRBJ2-1	TGCAGCGTGCTGGAGGTAGTTAGATACAATGAGCAGTTCTTC	CSVLEVVRYNEQFF
TRBV19	few	TRBD1	TRBJ1-6	TGTGCCAGTAGTGTTTGGACAGGGAATAATTCACCCCTCCACTTT	CASSVWTGNNSPLHF
TRBV5-6	NA	NA	TRBJ1-4	TGTGCCAGCCATGAGGCGGGGGGTGAAAAACTGTTTTTT	CASHEAGGEKLFF
TRBV2	NA	NA	TRBJ2-7	TGTGCCAGCAGTGATCCCCCGGGGGTCTCCTACGAGCAGTACTTC	CASSDPPGVSYEQYF
TRBV18	few	TRBD1	TRBJ2-2	TGTGCCAGCTCTCTAAATAGAGGGGGCACGAACACCGGGGAGCTGTTTTTT	CASSLNRGGTNTGELFF
TRBV6-5	NA	TRBD1	TRBJ2-2	TGTGCTACGGGACAGGGGATCACCGGGGAGCTGTTTTTT	CATGQGITGELFF
TRBV7-9	NA	TRBD1	TRBJ2-1	TGTGCCAGCACACCGGGACAGGGTATCAATGAGCAGTTCTTC	CASTPGQGINEQFF
TRBV6-5	NA	NA	TRBJ1-2	TGTGCCAGCAGTTACTCGGGATCGGGGGTCGGCTACACCTTC	CASSYSGSGVGYTF
TRBV6-5	NA	NA	TRBJ2-1	TGTGCCAGCAGTCAGGGGACAAAGCAGTTCTTC	CASSQGTKQFF
TRBV2	NA	TRBD1	TRBJ1-6	TGTGCCAGCAGCGACAGGGGTAGGAATTCACCCCTCCACTTT	CASSDRGRNSPLHF
TRBV4-3	NA	NA	TRBJ2-5	TGCGCCAGCAGCCCCTTTCGGACTGTACAAGAGACCCAGTACTTC	CASSPFRTVQETQYF
TRBV6-5	few	TRBD1	TRBJ1-4	TGTGCCAGCAGTTACTCGGGACAGCCATATGAAAAACTGTTTTTT	CASSYSGQPYEKLFF
TRBV6-1	NA	NA	TRBJ2-1	TGTGCCAGCAGTGACCCCGTAGCGTACAATGAGCAGTTCTTC	CASSDPVAYNEQFF
TRBV7-8	NA	NA	TRBJ1-5	TGTGCCAGCAGCGCCTACGGTTACAATCAGCCCCAGCATTTT	CASSAYGYNQPQHF
TRBV7-3	NA	TRBD2	TRBJ2-1	TGTGCCAGCAGCCCGGGGAGCGGGATGAACAATGAGCAGTTCTTC	CASSPGSGMNNEQFF